The 2 T cell receptor beta chains in this list originate from one sample, sequenced in a study of PD-1 blockade in classical Hodgkin lymphoma. Here immunoSEQ multiplex PCR was the method, and the copy in TCRdb shows in-frame clones only, minus some. The table shows tens of thousands of clones, with around 90% occurring only once. This sample's time point: cycle 4 day 1 (C4D1), after six to seven weeks of nivolumab. Each patient relapsed following autologous stem cell transplantation, and prior brentuximab vedotin exposure differed. The sample here was peripheral blood mononuclear cells (PBMCs), taken before the fourth cycle of nivolumab. The receptors derive from a human donor with classical Hodgkin lymphoma.

The chain couples TRBV10-3 to TRBJ2-3; 13 positions match TRBD2. In germline, CDR1 is ENHRY, CDR2 SYGVKD. This CDR3 has 16 residues. V shed 6 bases, J shed 4 bases, and the junction held 7 bases outside the gene matches. CDR3 sequence reads: CAISPTSGGRADTQYF. CDR3 nucleotides: TGTGCCATCAGCCCGACTAGCGGGGGGAGGGCAGATACGCAGTATTTT.

The chain uses TRBV7-9 and TRBJ2-7, with D perhaps matching TRBD1 (5 bases). Looked up from germline, CDR1 is SEHNR and CDR2 is FQNEAQ (reference sequence). CDR3 length: 13 residues. V lost 7 bases, J lost 2 bases, and 12 bases lay in between. CDR3 sequence (DNA): TGTGCCAGCACGATGGGGCTTACCTACGAGCAGTACTTC. This encodes CASTMGLTYEQYF. The whole variable domain, remainder taken from reference TRBV7-9 and TRBJ2-7, is DTGVSQNPRHKITKRGQNVTFRCDPISEHNRLYWYRQTLGQGPEFLTYFQNEAQLEKSRLLSDRFSAERPKGSFSTLEIQRTEQGDSAMYLCASTMGLTYEQYFGPGTRLTVT.